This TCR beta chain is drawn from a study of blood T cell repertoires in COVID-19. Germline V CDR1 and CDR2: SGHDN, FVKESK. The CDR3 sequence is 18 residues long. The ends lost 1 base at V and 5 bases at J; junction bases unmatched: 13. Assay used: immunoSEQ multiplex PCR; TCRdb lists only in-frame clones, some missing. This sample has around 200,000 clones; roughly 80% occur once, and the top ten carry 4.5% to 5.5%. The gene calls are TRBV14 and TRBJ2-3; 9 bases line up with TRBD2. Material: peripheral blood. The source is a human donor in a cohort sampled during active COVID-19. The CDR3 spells CASSQVAGGLVIGDTQYF. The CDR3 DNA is TGTGCCAGCAGCCAAGTGGCGGGAGGGCTCGTGATAGGAGATACGCAGTATTTT.